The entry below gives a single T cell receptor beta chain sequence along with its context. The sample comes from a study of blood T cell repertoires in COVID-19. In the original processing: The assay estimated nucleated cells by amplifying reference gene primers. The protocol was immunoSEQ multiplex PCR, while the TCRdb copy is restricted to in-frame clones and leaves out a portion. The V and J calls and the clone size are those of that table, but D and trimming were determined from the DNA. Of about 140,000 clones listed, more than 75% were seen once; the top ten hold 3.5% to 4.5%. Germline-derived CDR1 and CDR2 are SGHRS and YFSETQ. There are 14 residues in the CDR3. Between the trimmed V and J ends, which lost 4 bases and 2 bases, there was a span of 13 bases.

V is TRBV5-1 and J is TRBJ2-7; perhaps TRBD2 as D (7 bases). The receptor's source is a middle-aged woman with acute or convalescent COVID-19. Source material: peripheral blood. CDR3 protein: CASSPGGGPYEQYF. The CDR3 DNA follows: TGCGCCAGCAGCCCCGGCGGGGGCCCCTACGAGCAGTACTTC.